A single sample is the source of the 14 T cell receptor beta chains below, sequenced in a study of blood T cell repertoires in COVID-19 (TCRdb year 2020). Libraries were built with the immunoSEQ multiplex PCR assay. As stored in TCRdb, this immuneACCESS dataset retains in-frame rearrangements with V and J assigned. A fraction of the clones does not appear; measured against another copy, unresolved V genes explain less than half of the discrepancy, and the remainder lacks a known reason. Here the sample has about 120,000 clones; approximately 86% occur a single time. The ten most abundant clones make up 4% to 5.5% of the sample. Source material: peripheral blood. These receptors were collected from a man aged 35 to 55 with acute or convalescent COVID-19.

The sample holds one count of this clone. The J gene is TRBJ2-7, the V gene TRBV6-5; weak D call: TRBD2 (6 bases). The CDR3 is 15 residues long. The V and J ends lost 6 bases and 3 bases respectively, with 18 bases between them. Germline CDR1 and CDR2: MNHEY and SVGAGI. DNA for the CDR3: TGTGCCAGCAGGGGGGGTGGGAACCAGAACTACGAGCAGTACTTC. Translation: CASRGGGNQNYEQYF.

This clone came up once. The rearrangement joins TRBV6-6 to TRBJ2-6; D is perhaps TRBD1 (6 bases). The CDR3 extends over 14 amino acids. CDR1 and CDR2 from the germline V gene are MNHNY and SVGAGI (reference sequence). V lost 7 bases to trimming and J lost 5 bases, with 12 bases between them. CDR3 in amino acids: CASKGGDRANVLTF. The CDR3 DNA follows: TGTGCCAGCAAGGGTGGGGACAGGGCCAACGTCCTGACTTTC.

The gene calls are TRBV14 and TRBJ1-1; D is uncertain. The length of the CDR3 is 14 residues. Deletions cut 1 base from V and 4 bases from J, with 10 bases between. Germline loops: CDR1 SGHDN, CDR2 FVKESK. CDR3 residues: CASSQVGRSTEAFF. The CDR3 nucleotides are TGTGCCAGCAGCCAAGTGGGCCGTAGCACTGAAGCTTTCTTT.

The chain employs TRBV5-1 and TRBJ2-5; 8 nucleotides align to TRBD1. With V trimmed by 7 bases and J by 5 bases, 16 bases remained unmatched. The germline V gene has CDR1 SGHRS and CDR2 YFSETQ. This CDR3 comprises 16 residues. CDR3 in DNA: TGCGCCAGCTCAGACCTCCCAGGGGGCGCGGAGGAGACCCAGTACTTC. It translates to CASSDLPGGAEETQYF.

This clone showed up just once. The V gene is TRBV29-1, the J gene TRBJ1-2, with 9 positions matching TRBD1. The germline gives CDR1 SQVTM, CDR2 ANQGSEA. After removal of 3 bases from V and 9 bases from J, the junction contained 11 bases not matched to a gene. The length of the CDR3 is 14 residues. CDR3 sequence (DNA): TGCAGCGTTGACCTAGGACAGGGGATGAAGAGCTACACCTTC. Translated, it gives CSVDLGQGMKSYTF.

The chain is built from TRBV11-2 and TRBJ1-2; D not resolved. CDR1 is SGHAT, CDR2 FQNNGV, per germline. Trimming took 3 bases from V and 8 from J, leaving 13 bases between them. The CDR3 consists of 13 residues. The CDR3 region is CASSFQHSGGYTF. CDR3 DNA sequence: TGTGCCAGCAGCTTTCAGCATTCGGGAGGCTACACCTTC.

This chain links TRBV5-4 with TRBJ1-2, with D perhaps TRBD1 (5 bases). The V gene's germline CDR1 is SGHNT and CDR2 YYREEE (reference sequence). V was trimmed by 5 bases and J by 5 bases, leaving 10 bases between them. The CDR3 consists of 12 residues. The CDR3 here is CASRLGEYGYTF. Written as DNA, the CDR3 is TGTGCCAGCAGATTAGGGGAATATGGCTACACCTTC.

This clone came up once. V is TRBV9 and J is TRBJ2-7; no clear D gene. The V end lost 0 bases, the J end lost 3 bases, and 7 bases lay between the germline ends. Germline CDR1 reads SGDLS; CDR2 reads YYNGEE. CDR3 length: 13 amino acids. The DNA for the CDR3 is TGTGCCAGCAGCGTAGGTATCGGCTACGAGCAGTACTTC. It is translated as CASSVGIGYEQYF.

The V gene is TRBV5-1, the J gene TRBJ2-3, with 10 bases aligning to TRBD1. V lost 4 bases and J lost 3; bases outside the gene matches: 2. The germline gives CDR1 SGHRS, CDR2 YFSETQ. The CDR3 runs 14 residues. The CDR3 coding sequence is TGCGCCAGCAGCCCGGACAGGGGGACAGATACGCAGTATTTT. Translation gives CASSPDRGTDTQYF.

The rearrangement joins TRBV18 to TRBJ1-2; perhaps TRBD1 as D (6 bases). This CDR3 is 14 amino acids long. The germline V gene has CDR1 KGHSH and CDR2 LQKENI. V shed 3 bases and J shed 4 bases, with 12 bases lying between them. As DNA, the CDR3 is TGTGCCAGCTCACCCGGACAGCGTAGCTATGGCTACACCTTC. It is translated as CASSPGQRSYGYTF.

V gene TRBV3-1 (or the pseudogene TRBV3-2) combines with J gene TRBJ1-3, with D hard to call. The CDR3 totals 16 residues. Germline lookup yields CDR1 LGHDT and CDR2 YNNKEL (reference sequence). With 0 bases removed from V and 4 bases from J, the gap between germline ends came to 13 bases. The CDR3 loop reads CASSQELSRSGNTIYF. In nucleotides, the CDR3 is TGTGCCAGCAGCCAAGAATTAAGTAGATCAGGAAACACCATATATTTT.

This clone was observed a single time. CDR3 nucleotide sequence: TGCAGTGCTAGTTCGGTGGGAGGGTTCGGCTACACCTTC. Translation gives CSASSVGGFGYTF. This chain joins TRBV20-1 and TRBJ1-2, with D hard to call. The germline V gene has CDR1 DFQATT and CDR2 SNEGSKA (reference sequence). The CDR3 length is 13 residues. V lost 3 bases, J lost 8 bases, and 16 bases lay in between.

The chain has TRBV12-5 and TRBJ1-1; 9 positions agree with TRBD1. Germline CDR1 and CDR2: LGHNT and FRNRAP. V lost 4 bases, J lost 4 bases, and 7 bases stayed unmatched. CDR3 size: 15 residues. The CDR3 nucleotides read TGTGCTAGTGGTTCGCGACAGGGGGGTAGCACTGAAGCTTTCTTT. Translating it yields CASGSRQGGSTEAFF. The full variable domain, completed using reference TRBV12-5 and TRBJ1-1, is DARVTQTPRHKVTEMGQEVTMRCQPILGHNTVFWYRQTMMQGLELLAYFRNRAPLDDSGMPKDRFSAEMPDATLATLKIQPSEPRDSAVYFCASGSRQGGSTEAFFGQGTRLTVV.

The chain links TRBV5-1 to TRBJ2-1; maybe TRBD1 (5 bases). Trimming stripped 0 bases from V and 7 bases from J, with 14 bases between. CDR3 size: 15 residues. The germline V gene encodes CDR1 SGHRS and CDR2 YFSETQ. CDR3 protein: CASSLVPGLENEQFF. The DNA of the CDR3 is TGCGCCAGCAGCTTGGTACCAGGGCTGGAAAATGAGCAGTTCTTC.